One and the same sample provided the 22 T cell receptor beta chains below, sequenced in a study of blood T cells in healthy people across ages. PCR was performed a second time for about 7 to 12 cycles using a sample-barcoded 5' primer and a J-beta primer mix. TCRdb reprocessed the 5' RACE reads via MiXCR and lists one record per CDR3 protein. The profile shows roughly 1,800,000 distinct CDR3 sequences, about 50% of them singletons. The sample taken for sequencing was blood. These receptors came from a woman aged 40 to 50 in good health.

V usage is TRBV27 and J usage is TRBJ1-1; 7 positions match TRBD1. This CDR3 is built from 15 residues. V trimming: 0 bases; J trimming: 6 bases; junction bases outside the gene matches: 7. Germline values: CDR1 MNHEY, CDR2 SMNVEV (reference sequence). CDR3 loop: CASSLSTGQYAEAFF. CDR3 DNA: TGTGCCAGCAGTTTATCGACGGGACAGTACGCTGAAGCTTTCTTT.

The chain links TRBV20-1 to TRBJ2-5, with 10 bases matching TRBD2. Losses at the gene ends were 3 bases for V and 4 bases for J; bases not matched to a gene: 8. CDR3 length: 15 amino acids. CDR1 is DFQATT and CDR2 is SNEGSKA in the germline V gene (reference sequence). For the CDR3, the DNA is TGCAGTGCTAGGACCAGCGGGGGGGTCAGAGAGACCCAGTACTTC. Its translation: CSARTSGGVRETQYF.

V is TRBV20-1 and J is TRBJ2-5, with D possibly matching TRBD1 (6 bases). Trimming pared 6 bases from V and 2 bases from J, leaving 19 bases between. Germline V gives CDR1 DFQATT, CDR2 SNEGSKA (reference sequence). The length of the CDR3 is 15 residues. CDR3 residues: CSAPHLGQFQETQYF. Written as DNA, the CDR3 is TGCAGTGCCCCGCACCTTGGACAGTTTCAAGAGACCCAGTACTTC.

The chain carries TRBV19 and TRBJ2-7; possible D gene TRBD2, 6 bases. CDR1 and CDR2 (germline): LNHDA, SQIVND (reference sequence). V was cut by 7 bases and J by 3 bases, with 16 bases left in between. This CDR3 is built from 14 residues. This CDR3 is CASIGGRGLYEQYF. The CDR3 DNA sequence: TGTGCCAGTATTGGGGGACGGGGACTCTACGAGCAGTACTTC.

The chain employs TRBV27 and TRBJ2-1, with 8 bases that match TRBD2. The trim removed 5 bases at V and 0 bases at J, leaving 18 bases unmatched. The CDR3 contains 20 residues. Per germline, CDR1 MNHEY and CDR2 SMNVEV (reference sequence). CDR3 bases: TGTGCCAGCAGTCACCTTAAAAGCGGGGGTCCCTCTTACTCCTACAATGAGCAGTTCTTC. Encoded protein: CASSHLKSGGPSYSYNEQFF.

This chain links TRBV7-8 with TRBJ2-3; 7 bases match TRBD2. V lost 0 bases to trimming and J lost 0 bases; unmatched junction nucleotides: 9. The CDR3 totals 18 residues. Germline V gene lookup returns CDR1 SGHVS and CDR2 FQNEAQ. As DNA, the CDR3 is TGTGCCAGCAGCTTAGCGGGAGGGACCGCAACTAGCACAGATACGCAGTATTTT. It yields the protein CASSLAGGTATSTDTQYF.

This clonotype has a count of ten or more. V is TRBV29-1 and J is TRBJ2-3, with TRBD2 matching 14 bases. The CDR3 length is 18 residues. V trimming: 1 base; J trimming: 3 bases; junction bases outside the gene matches: 9. In germline, CDR1 is SQVTM, CDR2 ANQGSEA. CDR3 coding DNA: TGCAGCGTTGAAGTGACTAGCGGGGGGGCGCGATCAACAGATACGCAGTATTTT. Translation: CSVEVTSGGARSTDTQYF.

This clonotype was counted at least ten times. The chain has TRBV28 and TRBJ2-5; 7 bases fit TRBD2. The CDR3 sequence is 12 residues long. Germline trimming cut 6 bases from V and 5 bases from J; bases unmatched to any gene: 3. Germline V lookup: CDR1 MDHEN, CDR2 SYDVKM. The CDR3 bases are TGTGCCAGCAGGGGAGGGGTGGAGACCCAGTACTTC. Protein sequence: CASRGGVETQYF.

The DNA of the CDR3 is TGCAGCGTTGAACTATTGTGGACGGAGAACACTGAAGCTTTCTTT. Residues: CSVELLWTENTEAFF. The chain recombines TRBV29-1 with TRBJ1-1; D is uncertain. The CDR3 contains 15 residues. Deletions cut 2 bases from V and 1 base from J, with 14 bases between. The germline gives CDR1 SQVTM, CDR2 ANQGSEA.

V is TRBV27 and J is TRBJ2-5; D is undetermined. The CDR3 is 14 amino acids. The V gene's germline CDR1 is MNHEY and CDR2 SMNVEV (reference sequence). Trimming took off 3 bases at V and 4 bases at J, with 12 bases between the two ends. For the CDR3, the DNA is TGTGCCAGCAGTTTGCGCCCGTCTTTAGAGACCCAGTACTTC. It yields the protein CASSLRPSLETQYF.

In its sample, this clonotype was seen a few times. The J gene is TRBJ2-1, the V gene TRBV7-2; TRBD1 or TRBD2 may be the D gene (5 bases each). The CDR3 is 15 amino acids. CDR1 is SGHTA, CDR2 FQGNSA, per germline. The ends were cut back, 5 bases at V and 6 bases at J, with 17 bases in the middle. CDR3 nucleotide sequence: TGTGCCAGCAGCACCGCCGGGACCAACCCCAATGAGCAGTTCTTC. Translation: CASSTAGTNPNEQFF.

With respect to this clonotype: A much larger clone is a single base away; this may be a read error. V is TRBV6-2 or TRBV6-3 and J is TRBJ2-7; the match to TRBD2 covers 8 bases. The CDR3 is made up of 13 amino acids. Germline CDR1 and CDR2: MNHEY and SVGEGT. V shed 7 bases, J shed 0 bases, and the junction held 2 bases outside the gene matches. DNA of the CDR3: TGTGCCAGCATGCGGGGGGACTCCTACGAGCAGTACTTC. This encodes CASMRGDSYEQYF.

This chain joins TRBV28 and TRBJ2-4, with D maybe TRBD2 (6 bases). Looked up from germline, CDR1 is MDHEN and CDR2 is SYDVKM. The CDR3 has 17 amino acids. V gave up 4 bases and J gave up 3 bases, with 19 bases separating them. CDR3 protein: CASSSIRGAGGKNIQYF. The CDR3, as DNA: TGTGCCAGCAGTTCCATCCGAGGGGCCGGGGGCAAAAACATTCAGTACTTC.

This clonotype has only a few counts. The J gene is TRBJ2-3, the V gene TRBV6-7; the match to TRBD1 covers 9 bases. TRBV6-7 is labeled an ORF, and its function is uncertain. Unmatched junction bases numbered 4, after V lost 7 bases and J lost 2 bases. The CDR3 spans 14 residues. The CDR3 DNA follows: TGTGCCAGCAAGGGGACAGGGTACACAGATACGCAGTATTTT. This translates into CASKGTGYTDTQYF.

On this clonotype: The junction does not match germline at one end; this may be a read error. The gene calls are TRBV7-9 and TRBJ2-1; 9 bases agree with TRBD1. This CDR3 contains 16 residues. The germline CDR1 and CDR2 sequences are SEHNR and FQNEAQ (reference sequence). DNA for the CDR3: TGTGTCAGCAGCTCTATCGGGACAGGGCAATACAATGAGCAGTTCTTC. It translates to CVSSSIGTGQYNEQFF.

Comments on this clonotype: Mismatch with germline at one junction end may stem from a read error. This rearrangement joins TRBV28 to TRBJ2-5; a possible D gene is TRBD1 (5 bases). CDR1 and CDR2 (germline): MDHEN, SYDVKM. CDR3 length: 16 amino acids. The CDR3 is CTSSSPTEKYQETQYF. Written as DNA, the CDR3 is TGTACCAGCAGTTCCCCGACAGAAAAGTACCAAGAGACCCAGTACTTC.

This clonotype was seen at least ten times. This rearrangement joins TRBV4-3 to TRBJ2-6, with D possibly being TRBD1 (6 bases). CDR1 and CDR2 (germline): LGHNA, YSLEER. The CDR3 is made up of 16 amino acids. Trimming pared 0 bases from V and 3 bases from J, leaving 9 bases between. CDR3 bases: TGCGCCAGCAGCCAAGACTCCAGGGGTGGGGCCAACGTCCTGACTTTC. Protein sequence: CASSQDSRGGANVLTF.

The genes are TRBV28 and TRBJ2-4, with a weak D call TRBD2 (6 bases). The J call could be wrong; TRBJ2-7 is a better fit for the DNA end. The CDR3 covers 13 residues. Germline V gene sequence: CDR1 MDHEN, CDR2 SYDVKM. CDR3 sequence: CASSPSGRFEQYF. As DNA, the CDR3 is TGTGCCAGCAGTCCATCAGGGAGGTTCGAGCAGTACTTC.

In this sample, this clonotype turned up a few times. The rearrangement joins TRBV4-1 to TRBJ2-7, with 7 bases aligning to TRBD2. The J call is uncertain, as TRBJ2-5 better fits the DNA end. CDR3 length equals 14 residues. Germline V gives CDR1 MGHRA, CDR2 YSYEKL. The CDR3 spells CASSPETSIKTQYF. DNA for the CDR3: TGCGCCAGCAGTCCCGAGACTAGCATAAAGACCCAGTACTTC.

This chain connects TRBV18 to TRBJ2-1, with D possibly being TRBD2 (5 bases). The CDR3 runs to 14 residues. Trimming left V 4 bases short and J 6 bases short, with 13 bases between. Germline V CDR1 and CDR2: KGHSH, LQKENI. This CDR3 reads CASSRNTEGNEQFF. The DNA of the CDR3 is TGTGCCAGCTCACGAAATACAGAGGGCAATGAGCAGTTCTTC.

The rearrangement links TRBV9 to TRBJ2-3; D possibly uses TRBD1 or TRBD2 (7 bases each). Looked up from germline, CDR1 is SGDLS and CDR2 is YYNGEE. Between the trimmed V and J ends, which lost 3 bases and 0 bases, there was a span of 20 bases. The CDR3 loop spans 18 amino acids. The CDR3 spells CASSEGAGVHSSTDTQYF. As DNA, the CDR3 is TGTGCCAGCAGCGAGGGGGCGGGGGTCCATTCTAGCACAGATACGCAGTATTTT.

The V call is TRBV5-1, the J call TRBJ2-7; D is unresolved. Trimming shortened V by 0 bases and J by 0 bases, and 10 bases separated the two germline ends. The CDR3 loop spans 15 amino acids. Germline V gene data show CDR1 as SGHRS and CDR2 as YFSETQ. The chain's CDR3 is CASSLAGWSSYEQYF. Here the CDR3 DNA reads TGCGCCAGCAGCTTGGCCGGATGGAGCTCCTACGAGCAGTACTTC.